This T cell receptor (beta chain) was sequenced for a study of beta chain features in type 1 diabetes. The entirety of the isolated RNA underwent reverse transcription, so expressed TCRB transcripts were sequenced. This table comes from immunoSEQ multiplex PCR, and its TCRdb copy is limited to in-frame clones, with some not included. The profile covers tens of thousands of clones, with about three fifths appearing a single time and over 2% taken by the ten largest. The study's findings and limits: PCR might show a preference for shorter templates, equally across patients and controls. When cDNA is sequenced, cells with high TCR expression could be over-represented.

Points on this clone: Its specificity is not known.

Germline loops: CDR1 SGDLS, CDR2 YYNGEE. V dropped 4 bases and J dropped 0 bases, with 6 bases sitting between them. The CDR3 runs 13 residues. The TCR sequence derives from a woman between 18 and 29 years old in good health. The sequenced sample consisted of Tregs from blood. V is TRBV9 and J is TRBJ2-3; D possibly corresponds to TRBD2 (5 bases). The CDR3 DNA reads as TGTGCCAGCAGCCCGGGGAGCACAGATACGCAGTATTTT. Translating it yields CASSPGSTDTQYF.